Sequencing of this T cell receptor (beta chain) was carried out in a study of technical replicates of blood from a few donors. Germline CDR1 and CDR2: SGHVS and FQNEAQ. With V trimmed by 2 bases and J by 1 base, 6 bases remained unmatched. The CDR3 loop spans 16 amino acids. TCRdb's copy holds only in-frame clones and misses some; the assay was immunoSEQ multiplex PCR. This table has roughly 80,000 clones, 89% appearing once. Sequenced sample: T cells isolated from PBMCs. The sequence came from a human donor in good health. The chain employs TRBV7-8 and TRBJ1-1, with 8 bases that match TRBD1. This CDR3 is CASSLWSGGRNTEAFF. The CDR3 coding sequence is TGTGCCAGCAGCTTATGGTCAGGGGGCAGGAACACTGAAGCTTTCTTT.